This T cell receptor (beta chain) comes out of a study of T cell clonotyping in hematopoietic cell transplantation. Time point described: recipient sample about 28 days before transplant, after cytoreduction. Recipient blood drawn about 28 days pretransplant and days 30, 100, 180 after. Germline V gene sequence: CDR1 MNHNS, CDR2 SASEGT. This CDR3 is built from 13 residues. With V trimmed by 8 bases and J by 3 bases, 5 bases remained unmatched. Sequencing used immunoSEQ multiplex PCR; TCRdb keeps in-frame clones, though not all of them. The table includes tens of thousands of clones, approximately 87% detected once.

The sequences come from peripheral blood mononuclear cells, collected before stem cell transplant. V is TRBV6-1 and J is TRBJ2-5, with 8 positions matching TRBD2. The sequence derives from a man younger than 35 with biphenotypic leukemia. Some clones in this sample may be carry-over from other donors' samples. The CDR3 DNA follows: TGTGCCAGCGGCTTACTAGCGGAAGAGACCCAGTACTTC. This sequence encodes CASGLLAEETQYF.